Listed here are 8 T cell receptor beta chains from one sample, sequenced in a study of regulatory dendritic cells for organ transplantation. Sequenced by immunoSEQ multiplex PCR; TCRdb stores in-frame clones only, minus some. The data show under 50,000 clones, 75% to 95% seen once. The sequencing input was naive CD8+ T cells from blood. Specified subset: CD45RA+ naive T cells. These receptors all stem from a human donor in good health.

In nucleotides, the CDR3 is TGTGCCAGCAGTGAAGCAACGGCGGGAGTATTTGGGTTTGGCACAGATACGCAGTATTTT. It yields the protein CASSEATAGVFGFGTDTQYF. The chain joins TRBV6-1 to TRBJ2-3; 7 positions agree with TRBD2. The germline V gene has CDR1 MNHNS and CDR2 SASEGT. With 0 bases clipped from V and 1 base from J, the junction kept 16 bases outside the gene matches. The CDR3 contains 20 residues.

This clone was counted once. This chain uses TRBV4-1 with TRBJ1-4; possibly TRBD1 for D (5 bases). Per germline, CDR1 MGHRA and CDR2 YSYEKL. CDR3 length: 16 residues. V gave up 4 bases and J gave up 8 bases, with 20 bases separating them. The chain's CDR3 is CASSPLPDTGSEKLFF. In nucleotides, the CDR3 is TGCGCCAGCAGCCCGCTGCCGGACACGGGAAGCGAAAAACTGTTTTTT.

The V gene is TRBV4-3, the J gene TRBJ2-5; 7 nucleotides agree with TRBD1. Germline-derived CDR1 and CDR2 are LGHNA and YSLEER. The CDR3 is made up of 15 amino acids. With 2 bases clipped from V and 2 bases from J, the junction kept 5 bases outside the gene matches. The CDR3: CASSQYQGEQETQYF. Here the CDR3 DNA reads TGCGCCAGCAGCCAATACCAGGGGGAACAAGAGACCCAGTACTTC.

The chain has TRBV25-1 and TRBJ2-5; D call uncertain. The germline V and J ends were trimmed by 5 bases and 2 bases, with 9 bases remaining between them. CDR1 and CDR2 from the germline V gene are MGHDK and SYGVNS. The CDR3 loop spans 13 amino acids. The CDR3: CASSLAIQETQYF. Written as DNA, the CDR3 is TGTGCCAGCAGTCTGGCTATTCAAGAGACCCAGTACTTC.

The chain has TRBV15 and TRBJ2-3; D is uncertain. Trimming removed 1 base from V and 11 bases from J, with 10 bases in between. This CDR3 spans 12 amino acids. Germline CDR1 reads LNHNV; CDR2 reads YYDKDF (reference sequence). This CDR3 is CATSRAPTMQYF. As DNA, the CDR3 is TGTGCCACCAGCAGAGCGCCCACAATGCAGTATTTT.

This clone was recorded once. The chain has TRBV10-3 and TRBJ2-3; D might be TRBD1 or TRBD2, each matching 5 bases. Trimming took off 10 bases at V and 6 bases at J, with 14 bases between the two ends. The CDR3 runs 12 residues. The germline V gene has CDR1 ENHRY and CDR2 SYGVKD. The CDR3 DNA sequence: TGTGCCACTCACGGGGCTGACGATACGCAGTATTTT. Translating gives CATHGADDTQYF.

The gene calls are TRBV13 and TRBJ2-2, with 12 bases that match TRBD2. V was clipped by 6 bases and J by 4 bases; unmatched bases: 6. Germline values: CDR1 PRHDT, CDR2 FYEKMQ (reference sequence). This CDR3 contains 16 residues. The DNA for the CDR3 is TGTGCCAGCAGAAAACTAGCGGGAGGACGCACCGGGGAGCTGTTTTTT. It encodes CASRKLAGGRTGELFF. The whole variable domain, filled in from reference TRBV13 and TRBJ2-2, reads AAGVIQSPRHLIKEKRETATLKCYPIPRHDTVYWYQQGPGQDPQFLISFYEKMQSDKGSIPDRFSAQQFSDYHSELNMSSLELGDSALYFCASRKLAGGRTGELFFGEGSRLTVL.

With respect to this clone: One end of the junction varies from germline; a read error may be responsible. The chain is built from TRBV7-8 and TRBJ2-7; D may be TRBD2 (5 bases). CDR1 SGHVS and CDR2 FQNEAQ come from the germline V gene. The CDR3 length is 11 residues. The CDR3: CASSLGEFFSF. The CDR3 DNA reads TGTGCCAGCAGCTTAGGGGAGTTTTTTAGCTTC.